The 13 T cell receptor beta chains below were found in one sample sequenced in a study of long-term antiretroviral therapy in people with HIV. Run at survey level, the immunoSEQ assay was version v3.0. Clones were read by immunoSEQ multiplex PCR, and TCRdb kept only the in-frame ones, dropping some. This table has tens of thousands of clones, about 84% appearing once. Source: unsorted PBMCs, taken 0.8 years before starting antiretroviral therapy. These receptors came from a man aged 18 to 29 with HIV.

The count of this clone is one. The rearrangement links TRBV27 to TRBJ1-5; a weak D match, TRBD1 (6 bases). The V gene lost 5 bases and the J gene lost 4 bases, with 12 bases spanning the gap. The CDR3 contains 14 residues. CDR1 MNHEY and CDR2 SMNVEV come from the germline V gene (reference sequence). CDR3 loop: CASSPSGENQPQHF. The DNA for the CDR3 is TGTGCCAGCAGTCCATCAGGGGAGAATCAGCCCCAGCATTTT.

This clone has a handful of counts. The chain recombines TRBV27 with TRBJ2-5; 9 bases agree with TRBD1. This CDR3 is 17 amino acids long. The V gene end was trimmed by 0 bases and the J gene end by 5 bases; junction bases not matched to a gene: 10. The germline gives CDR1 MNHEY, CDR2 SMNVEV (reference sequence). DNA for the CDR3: TGTGCCAGCAGTTTATCTATCCTGGACAGGGGAGGGGAGACCCAGTACTTC. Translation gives CASSLSILDRGGETQYF.

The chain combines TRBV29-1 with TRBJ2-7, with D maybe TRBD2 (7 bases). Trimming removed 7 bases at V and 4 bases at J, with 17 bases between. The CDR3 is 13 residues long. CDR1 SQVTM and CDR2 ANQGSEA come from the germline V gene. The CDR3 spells CSAEGGHMYEQYF. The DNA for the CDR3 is TGCAGCGCTGAGGGGGGGCACATGTACGAGCAGTACTTC.

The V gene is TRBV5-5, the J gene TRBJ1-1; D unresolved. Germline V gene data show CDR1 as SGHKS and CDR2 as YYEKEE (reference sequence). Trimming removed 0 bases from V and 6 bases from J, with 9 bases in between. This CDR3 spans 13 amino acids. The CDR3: CASSLGWTSEAFF. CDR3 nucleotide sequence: TGTGCCAGCAGCTTGGGGTGGACCTCTGAAGCTTTCTTT.

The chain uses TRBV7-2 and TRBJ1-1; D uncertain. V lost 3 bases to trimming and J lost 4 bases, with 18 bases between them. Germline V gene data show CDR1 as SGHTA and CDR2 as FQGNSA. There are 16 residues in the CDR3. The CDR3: CASSFTIGLSATEAFF. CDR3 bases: TGTGCCAGCAGCTTCACGATAGGGTTAAGTGCCACTGAAGCTTTCTTT.

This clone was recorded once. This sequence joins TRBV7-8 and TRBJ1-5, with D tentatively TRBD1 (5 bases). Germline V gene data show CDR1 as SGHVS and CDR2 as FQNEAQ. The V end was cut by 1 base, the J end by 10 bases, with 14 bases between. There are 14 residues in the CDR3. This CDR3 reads CASSLGGFGVPQHF. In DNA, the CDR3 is TGTGCCAGCAGCTTAGGGGGGTTCGGGGTTCCCCAGCATTTT.

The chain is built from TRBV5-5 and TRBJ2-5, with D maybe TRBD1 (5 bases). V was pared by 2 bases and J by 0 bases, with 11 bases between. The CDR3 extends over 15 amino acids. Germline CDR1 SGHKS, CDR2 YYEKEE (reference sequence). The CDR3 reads CASSLGVTNQETQYF. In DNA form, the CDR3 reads TGTGCCAGCAGCTTAGGGGTAACCAACCAAGAGACCCAGTACTTC.

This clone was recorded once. The CDR3 is CASRGTGSGTEAFF. In DNA, the CDR3 is TGTGCCAGCAGAGGGACAGGGTCAGGCACTGAAGCTTTCTTT. V and J are TRBV6-1 and TRBJ1-1; TRBD1 matches 9 bases. V trimming: 6 bases; J trimming: 4 bases; junction bases outside the gene matches: 6. The CDR3 is made up of 14 amino acids. Germline CDR1 and CDR2: MNHNS and SASEGT.

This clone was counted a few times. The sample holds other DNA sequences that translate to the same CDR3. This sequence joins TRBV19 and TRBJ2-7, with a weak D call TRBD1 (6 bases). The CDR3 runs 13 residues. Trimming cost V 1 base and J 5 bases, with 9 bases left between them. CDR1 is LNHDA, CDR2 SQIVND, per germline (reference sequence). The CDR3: CASSIASGDEQYF. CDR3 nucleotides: TGTGCCAGTAGTATAGCCTCAGGGGACGAGCAGTACTTC.

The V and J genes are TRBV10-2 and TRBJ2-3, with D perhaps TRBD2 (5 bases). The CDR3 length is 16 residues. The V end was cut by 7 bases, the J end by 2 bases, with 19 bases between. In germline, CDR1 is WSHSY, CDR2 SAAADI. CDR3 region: CASKSILSGITDTQYF. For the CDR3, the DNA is TGCGCCAGCAAGAGTATATTGAGCGGTATCACAGATACGCAGTATTTT.

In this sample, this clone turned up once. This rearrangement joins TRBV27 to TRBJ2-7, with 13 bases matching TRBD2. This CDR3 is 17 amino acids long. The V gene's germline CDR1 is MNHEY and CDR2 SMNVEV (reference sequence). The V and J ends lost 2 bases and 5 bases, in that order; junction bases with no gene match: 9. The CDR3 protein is CASSLGATSGRAHEQYF. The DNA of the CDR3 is TGTGCCAGCAGTTTAGGGGCAACTAGCGGGAGGGCCCACGAGCAGTACTTC.

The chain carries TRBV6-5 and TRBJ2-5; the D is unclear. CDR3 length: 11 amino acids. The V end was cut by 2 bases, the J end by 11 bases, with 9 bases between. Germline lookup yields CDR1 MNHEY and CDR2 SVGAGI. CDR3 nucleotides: TGTGCCAGCAGTTACGGGGTAGATCAGTACTTC. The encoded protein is CASSYGVDQYF.

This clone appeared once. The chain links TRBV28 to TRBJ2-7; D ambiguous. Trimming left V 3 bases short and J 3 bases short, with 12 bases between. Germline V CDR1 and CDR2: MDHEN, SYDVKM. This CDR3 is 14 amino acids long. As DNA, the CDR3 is TGTGCCAGCAGTTTTAATCTCTTGAGCTACGAGCAGTACTTC. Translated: CASSFNLLSYEQYF.